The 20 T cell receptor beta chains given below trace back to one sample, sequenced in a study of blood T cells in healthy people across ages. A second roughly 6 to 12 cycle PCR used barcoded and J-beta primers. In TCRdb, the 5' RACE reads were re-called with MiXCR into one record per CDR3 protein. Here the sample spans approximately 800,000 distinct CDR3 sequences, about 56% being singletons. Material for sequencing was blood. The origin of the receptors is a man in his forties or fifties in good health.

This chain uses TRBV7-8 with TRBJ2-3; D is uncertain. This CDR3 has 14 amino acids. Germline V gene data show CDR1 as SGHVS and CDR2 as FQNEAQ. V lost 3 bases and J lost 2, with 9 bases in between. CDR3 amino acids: CASSFGFSTDTQYF. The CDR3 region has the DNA TGTGCCAGCAGCTTCGGCTTCTCCACAGATACGCAGTATTTT.

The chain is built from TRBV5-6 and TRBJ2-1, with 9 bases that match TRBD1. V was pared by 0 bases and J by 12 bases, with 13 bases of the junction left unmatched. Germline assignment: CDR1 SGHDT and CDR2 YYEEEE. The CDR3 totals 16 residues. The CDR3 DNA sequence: TGTGCCAGCAGCTTGGTGGGACAGGGAAAAGGGAGGGGGCAGTTCTTC. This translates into CASSLVGQGKGRGQFF. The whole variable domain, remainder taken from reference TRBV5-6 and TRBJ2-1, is DAGVTQSPTHLIKTRGQQVTLRCSPKSGHDTVSWYQQALGQGPQFIFQYYEEEERQRGNFPDRFSGHQFPNYSSELNVNALLLGDSALYLCASSLVGQGKGRGQFFGPGTRLTVL.

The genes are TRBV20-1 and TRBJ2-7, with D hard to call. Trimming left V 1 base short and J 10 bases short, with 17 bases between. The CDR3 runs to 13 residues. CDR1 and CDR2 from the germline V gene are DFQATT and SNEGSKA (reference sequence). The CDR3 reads CSARAGGVDTQYF. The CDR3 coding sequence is TGCAGTGCTAGAGCGGGTGGCGTCGATACCCAGTACTTC.

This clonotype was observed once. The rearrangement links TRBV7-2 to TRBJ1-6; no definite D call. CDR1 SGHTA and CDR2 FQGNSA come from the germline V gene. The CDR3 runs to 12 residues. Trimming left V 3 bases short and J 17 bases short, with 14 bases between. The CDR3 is CASSLARMDIHF. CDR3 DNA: TGTGCCAGCAGCTTGGCCCGTATGGATATCCACTTT.

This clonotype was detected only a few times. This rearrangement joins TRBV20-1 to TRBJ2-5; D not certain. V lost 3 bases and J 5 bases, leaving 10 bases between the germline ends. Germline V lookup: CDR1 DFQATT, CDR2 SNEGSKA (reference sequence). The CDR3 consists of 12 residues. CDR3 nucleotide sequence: TGCAGTGCTAGGCTATCAAGCGAGACCCAGTACTTC. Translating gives CSARLSSETQYF.

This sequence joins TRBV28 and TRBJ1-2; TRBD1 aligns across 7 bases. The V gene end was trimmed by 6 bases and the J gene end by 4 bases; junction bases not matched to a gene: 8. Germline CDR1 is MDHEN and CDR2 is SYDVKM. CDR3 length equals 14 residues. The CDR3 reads CASRPTGRVYGYTF. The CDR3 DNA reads TGTGCCAGCAGGCCGACAGGGAGGGTCTATGGCTACACCTTC.

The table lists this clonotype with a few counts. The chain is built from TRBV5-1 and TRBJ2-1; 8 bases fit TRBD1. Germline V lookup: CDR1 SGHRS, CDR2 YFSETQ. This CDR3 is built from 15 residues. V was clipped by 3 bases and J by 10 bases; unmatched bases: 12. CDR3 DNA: TGCGCCAGCAGCTCTACCGGGACAGGAGAGTGGGAGCAGTTCTTC. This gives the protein CASSSTGTGEWEQFF.

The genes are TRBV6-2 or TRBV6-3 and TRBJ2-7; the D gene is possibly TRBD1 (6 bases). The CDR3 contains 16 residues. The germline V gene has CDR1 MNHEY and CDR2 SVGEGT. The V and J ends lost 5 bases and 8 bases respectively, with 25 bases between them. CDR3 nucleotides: TGTGCCAGCAGTCACCGGACAGCCTCTTACTTGGTGCAGCAGTACTTC. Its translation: CASSHRTASYLVQQYF.

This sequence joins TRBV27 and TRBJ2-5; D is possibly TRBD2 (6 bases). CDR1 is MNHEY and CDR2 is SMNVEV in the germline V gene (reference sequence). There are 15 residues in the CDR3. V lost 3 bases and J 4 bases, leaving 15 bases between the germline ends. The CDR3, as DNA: TGTGCCAGCAGTTTGGCGGGGCGTATGGGAGAGACCCAGTACTTC. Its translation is CASSLAGRMGETQYF.

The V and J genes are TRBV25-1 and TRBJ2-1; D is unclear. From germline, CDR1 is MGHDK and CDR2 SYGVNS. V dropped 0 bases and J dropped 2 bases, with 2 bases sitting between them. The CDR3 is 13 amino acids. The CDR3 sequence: CASSEYTYNEQFF. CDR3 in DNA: TGTGCCAGCAGTGAATACACCTACAATGAGCAGTTCTTC. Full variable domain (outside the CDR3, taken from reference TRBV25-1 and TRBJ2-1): EADIYQTPRYLVIGTGKKITLECSQTMGHDKMYWYQQDPGMELHLIHYSYGVNSTEKGDLSSESTVSRIRTEHFPLTLESARPSHTSQYLCASSEYTYNEQFFGPGTRLTVL.

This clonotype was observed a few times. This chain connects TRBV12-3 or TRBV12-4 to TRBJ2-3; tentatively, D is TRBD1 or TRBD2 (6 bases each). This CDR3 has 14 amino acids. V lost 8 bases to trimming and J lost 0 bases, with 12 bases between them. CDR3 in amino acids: CASLGGRSTDTQYF. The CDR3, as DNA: TGTGCCAGCCTAGGGGGGAGGAGCACAGATACGCAGTATTTT.

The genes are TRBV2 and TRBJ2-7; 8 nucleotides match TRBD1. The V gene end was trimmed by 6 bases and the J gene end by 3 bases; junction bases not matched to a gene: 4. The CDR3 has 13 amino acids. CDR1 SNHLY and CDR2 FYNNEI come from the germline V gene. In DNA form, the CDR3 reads TGTGCCAGCAGGGAGACAGGGGTCTACGAGCAGTACTTC. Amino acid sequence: CASRETGVYEQYF.

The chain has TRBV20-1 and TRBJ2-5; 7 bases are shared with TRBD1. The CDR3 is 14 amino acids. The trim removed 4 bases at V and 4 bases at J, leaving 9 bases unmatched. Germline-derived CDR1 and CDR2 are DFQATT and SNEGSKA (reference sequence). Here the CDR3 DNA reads TGCAGTGCTACCCAGGGGGACGTTGGAGAGACCCAGTACTTC. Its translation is CSATQGDVGETQYF.

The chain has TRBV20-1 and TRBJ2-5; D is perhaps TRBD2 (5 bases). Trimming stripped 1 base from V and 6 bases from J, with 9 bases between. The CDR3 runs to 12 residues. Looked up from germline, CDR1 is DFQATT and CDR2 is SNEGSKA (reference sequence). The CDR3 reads CSARVGGQTQYF. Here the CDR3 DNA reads TGCAGTGCTAGAGTAGGCGGGCAGACCCAGTACTTC.

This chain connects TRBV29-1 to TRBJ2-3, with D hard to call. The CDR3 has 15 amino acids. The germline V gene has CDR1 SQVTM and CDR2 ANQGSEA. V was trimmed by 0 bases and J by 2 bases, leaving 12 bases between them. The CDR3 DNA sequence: TGCAGCGTTGAAGATCCTGGCTACACCACAGATACGCAGTATTTT. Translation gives CSVEDPGYTTDTQYF.

CDR3 bases: TGTGCCAGCAGTTCAATTCTACAGGGTGGTCAGCCCCAGCATTTT. As protein: CASSSILQGGQPQHF. The chain is built from TRBV7-9 and TRBJ1-5, with D perhaps matching TRBD1 (6 bases). Germline lookup yields CDR1 SEHNR and CDR2 FQNEAQ (reference sequence). Between the trimmed V and J ends, which lost 6 bases and 6 bases, there was a span of 18 bases. The CDR3 length is 15 residues.

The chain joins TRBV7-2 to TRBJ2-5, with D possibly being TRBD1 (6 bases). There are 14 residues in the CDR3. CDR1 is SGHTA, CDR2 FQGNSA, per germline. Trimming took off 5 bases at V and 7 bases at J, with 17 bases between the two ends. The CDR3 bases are TGTGCCAGCAGCGCGAGATTGGAACAGGGGACCCAGTACTTC. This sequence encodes CASSARLEQGTQYF.

The CDR3 coding sequence is TGTGCCAGCAGAGAACAGGGGAGAGCTGAAGCTTTCTTT. Translated: CASREQGRAEAFF. The chain links TRBV6-5 to TRBJ1-1; 7 bases align to TRBD1. The CDR3 is made up of 13 amino acids. V dropped 6 bases and J dropped 6; count of bases not matched to a gene: 7. Germline assignment: CDR1 MNHEY and CDR2 SVGAGI.

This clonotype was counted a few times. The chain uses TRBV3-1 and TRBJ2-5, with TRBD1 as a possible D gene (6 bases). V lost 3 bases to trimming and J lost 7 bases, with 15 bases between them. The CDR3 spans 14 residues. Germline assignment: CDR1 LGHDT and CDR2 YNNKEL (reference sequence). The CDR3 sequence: CASSQGHMKRTQYF. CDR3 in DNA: TGTGCCAGCAGCCAGGGACACATGAAGAGGACCCAGTACTTC.

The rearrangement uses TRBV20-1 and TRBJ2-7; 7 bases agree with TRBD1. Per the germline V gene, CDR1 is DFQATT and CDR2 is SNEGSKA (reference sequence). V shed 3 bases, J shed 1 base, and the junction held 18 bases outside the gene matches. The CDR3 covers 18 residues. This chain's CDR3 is CSASSTGTEGVRSYEQYF. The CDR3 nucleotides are TGCAGTGCTAGTTCGACCGGGACAGAGGGCGTTCGGTCCTACGAGCAGTACTTC.